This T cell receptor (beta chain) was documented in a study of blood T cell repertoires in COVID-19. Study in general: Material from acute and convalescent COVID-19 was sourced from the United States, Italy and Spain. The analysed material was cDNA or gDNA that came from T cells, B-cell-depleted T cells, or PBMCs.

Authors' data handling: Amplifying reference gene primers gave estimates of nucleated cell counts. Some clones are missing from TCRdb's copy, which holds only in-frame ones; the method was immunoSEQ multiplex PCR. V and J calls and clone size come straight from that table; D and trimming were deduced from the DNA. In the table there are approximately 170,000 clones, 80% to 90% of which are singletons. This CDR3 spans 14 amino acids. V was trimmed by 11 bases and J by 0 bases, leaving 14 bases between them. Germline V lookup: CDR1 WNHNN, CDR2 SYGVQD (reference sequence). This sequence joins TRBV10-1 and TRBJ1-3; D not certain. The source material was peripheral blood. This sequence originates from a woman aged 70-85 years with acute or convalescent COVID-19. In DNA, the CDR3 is TGCGCCTGCGTGATATTCTACTCTGGAAACACCATATATTTT. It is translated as CACVIFYSGNTIYF.